The rows below give T cell receptor beta chains drawn from one sample of a study of T cell responses to AZD1222 COVID-19 vaccine. Libraries were prepared by immunoSEQ multiplex PCR; TCRdb keeps only in-frame clonotypes and omits some of them. The sample shows more than 85,000 clones, around 89% of them seen only once. Material: peripheral blood, obtained on day 0 of AZD1222 vaccination. The receptors originated from an adult in good health. The CDR3 runs from the conserved cysteine through the conserved F or W. Each record gives: CDR3 length, J gene, D gene, clone size, V gene, CDR3 DNA, CDR3 protein. D genes are given only for firm matches. Clone size is shown for a subset of rows, as once, few, many or a class of expanded clone.

>18|TRBJ2-2|TRBD1|-|TRBV3-1/TRBV3-2
TGTGCCAGCAGCCCCTGGGGCGGACAGGGCGAGAGGACCGGGGAGCTGTTTTTT
CASSPWGGQGERTGELFF
>14|TRBJ2-7|TRBD2|-|TRBV19
TGTGCCAGTAGTAAGGAGCGGGGCCCGCGCGAGCAGTACTTC
CASSKERGPREQYF
>16|TRBJ2-1|TRBD1|once|TRBV6-5
TGTGCCAGCAGTTACCCGGGACAGCTCTCCTACAATGAGCAGTTCTTC
CASSYPGQLSYNEQFF
>15|TRBJ1-2|-|-|TRBV9
TGTGCCAGCAGCGTTCTTCCGGGTAATGTCTATGGCTACACCTTC
CASSVLPGNVYGYTF
>16|TRBJ1-5|-|-|TRBV5-6
TGTGCCAGCAGCTTGGGTGGCCTTTTTAGCAATCAGCCCCAGCATTTT
CASSLGGLFSNQPQHF
>13|TRBJ1-5|-|once|TRBV6-5
TGTGCCAGCCTCGACACAGCGGGTCAGCCCCAGCATTTT
CASLDTAGQPQHF
>16|TRBJ1-3|-|-|TRBV11-2
TGTGCCAGCAGCCGCGGTAACAGTGGGTGGGGAAACACCATATATTTT
CASSRGNSGWGNTIYF
>13|TRBJ1-1|-|few|TRBV29-1
TGCAGCGTTGTCGAGGGCCAGAACACTGAAGCTTTCTTT
CSVVEGQNTEAFF
>15|TRBJ2-2|-|few|TRBV7-6
TGTGCCAGCAGCGTCCGGACAGATTTCACCGGGGAGCTGTTTTTT
CASSVRTDFTGELFF
>13|TRBJ1-2|-|-|TRBV4-1
TGCGCCAGCAGCATACATGGCGACTATGGCTACACCTTC
CASSIHGDYGYTF
>15|TRBJ2-3|-|-|TRBV7-9
TGTGCCAGCAGCTCCACAGGAGTATCCACAGATACGCAGTATTTT
CASSSTGVSTDTQYF
>15|TRBJ2-5|-|-|TRBV6-2/TRBV6-3
TGTGCCAGCAGTTACAGAGACCCGTACCAAGAGACCCAGTACTTC
CASSYRDPYQETQYF
>13|TRBJ1-1|-|-|TRBV25-1
TGTGCCAGCTCTCTAGGGGTGCACACTGAAGCTTTCTTT
CASSLGVHTEAFF
>15|TRBJ1-1|-|-|TRBV7-2
TGTGCCAGCAGCCACCCCCTCGGGGGATACACTGAAGCTTTCTTT
CASSHPLGGYTEAFF
>14|TRBJ1-3|-|-|TRBV30
TGTGCCTGGAGTGAGTGGACCTCTGGAAACACCATATATTTT
CAWSEWTSGNTIYF
>14|TRBJ1-3|-|-|TRBV5-1
TGCGCCAGCAGCCCTACAGGGCCTGGAAACACCATATATTTT
CASSPTGPGNTIYF
>13|TRBJ1-5|-|-|TRBV12-2
TGTGCAAGTCGCCCAGGTTATCAGCAGCCCCAGCATTTT
CASRPGYQQPQHF
>15|TRBJ1-1|-|once|TRBV2
TGTGCCAGCAGTCACCTCACCCCAGGGAACACTGAAGCTTTCTTT
CASSHLTPGNTEAFF
>15|TRBJ1-2|-|-|TRBV4-1
TGCGCCAGCAGCCAAGACTTCCCGAGGGAAGATGGCTACACCTTC
CASSQDFPREDGYTF
>13|TRBJ2-1|TRBD1|-|TRBV6-1
TGTGCCAGCAGTGAAAGACAGGGCACTGAGCAGTTCTTC
CASSERQGTEQFF
>13|TRBJ2-1|-|-|TRBV19
TGTGCCAGTAGTATCGGACTCGGCAATGAGCAGTTCTTC
CASSIGLGNEQFF
>13|TRBJ1-1|-|-|TRBV30
TGTGCCTGGAGTGCCCAATTGGAAACTGAAGCTTTCTTT
CAWSAQLETEAFF
>13|TRBJ1-5|-|-|TRBV27
TGTGCCAGCAGGACCGACTTTAATCAGCCCCAGCATTTT
CASRTDFNQPQHF
>18|TRBJ1-2|-|-|TRBV18
TGTGCCAGCTCACCAGCGCAAGCCCGGGGGGCGTCGCAGGGTGGCTACACCTTC
CASSPAQARGASQGGYTF
>13|TRBJ1-1|-|-|TRBV3-1/TRBV3-2
TGTGCCAGCAGCCAAGGCAGGAACACTGAAGCTTTCTTT
CASSQGRNTEAFF
>14|TRBJ2-5|-|-|TRBV6-1
TGTGCCAGCAGTGAAGTGGGGGCCCAAGAGACCCAGTACTTC
CASSEVGAQETQYF
>16|TRBJ1-1|TRBD1|-|TRBV19
TGTGCCAGTAGTATAGATGGGGGGGGCACAGGGGGTGAAGCTTTCTTT
CASSIDGGGTGGEAFF
>14|TRBJ1-1|-|-|TRBV19
TGTGCCAGTATCCGAGAGGGGGGAAGGACTGAAGCTTTCTTT
CASIREGGRTEAFF
>14|TRBJ1-1|-|-|TRBV25-1
TGTGCCAGCAGTGATGTCCAGTTGAACACTGAAGCTTTCTTT
CASSDVQLNTEAFF